This record covers a single T cell receptor beta chain. The CDR3 length is 16 residues. This sample is drawn from a study of T cell changes during pregnancy in multiple sclerosis. The protocol was immunoSEQ multiplex PCR, while the TCRdb copy is restricted to in-frame clones and leaves out a portion. The data contain about 36,000 clones, 88% of them singletons. This TCR came from a female donor with multiple sclerosis, enrolled in a pregnancy study. The input for sequencing was CD4+ T cells from peripheral blood mononuclear cells, taken in the first trimester of pregnancy. The chain employs TRBV21-1 and TRBJ2-6; the tabulated D call, TRBD1, remains unverified against the DNA. TRBV21-1 is flagged as a pseudogene. CDR3 amino acids: CASNSKQASGANVLTF. The CDR3 bases are TGTGCCAGCAATTCCAAACAGGCTTCGGGGGCCAACGTCCTGACTTTC.